Presented here are 4 T cell receptor beta chains from one specimen sequenced in a study of T-cell memory formation after mild COVID-19. MiXCR was run by TCRdb on the 5' RACE reads, yielding one entry per CDR3 protein. The sample includes 200,000 or so distinct CDR3 sequences, about 17% seen only once; the top ten take roughly 2.6%. Material for sequencing was PBMCs or a T cell subset sorted from them (not recorded which). All receptors come from an adult woman who had mild COVID-19 (a few samples of this study predate the infection). Cell type and time point are not known.

This chain connects TRBV30 to TRBJ1-1; 7 bases fit TRBD1. There are 14 residues in the CDR3. Germline V gene sequence: CDR1 GTSNPN, CDR2 SVGIG (reference sequence). With 7 bases clipped from V and 6 bases from J, the junction kept 14 bases outside the gene matches. CDR3 protein: CAFRGRGKVAEAFF. CDR3 DNA sequence: TGTGCCTTTAGAGGCAGGGGGAAGGTCGCTGAAGCTTTCTTT.

This clonotype was seen more than once but under ten times. V gene TRBV29-1 combines with J gene TRBJ2-5; 7 bases agree with TRBD2. Germline V gene lookup returns CDR1 SQVTM and CDR2 ANQGSEA. The trim removed 4 bases at V and 4 bases at J, leaving 6 bases unmatched. This CDR3 is 13 amino acids long. The CDR3 reads CSVVGGSGETQYF. CDR3 nucleotide sequence: TGCAGCGTTGTGGGCGGGAGTGGAGAGACCCAGTACTTC.

The J gene is TRBJ1-4, the V gene TRBV18; D possibly corresponds to TRBD1 (5 bases). Germline values: CDR1 KGHSH, CDR2 LQKENI. V was clipped by 0 bases and J by 8 bases, with 13 bases between them. This CDR3 has 15 residues. The CDR3 reads CASSPPVGQGEKLFF. The CDR3 DNA is TGTGCCAGCTCACCACCTGTGGGGCAAGGCGAAAAACTGTTTTTT. The entire variable domain, with the rest obtained from reference TRBV18 and TRBJ1-4, is as follows: NAGVMQNPRHLVRRRGQEARLRCSPMKGHSHVYWYRQLPEEGLKFMVYLQKENIIDESGMPKERFSAEFPKEGPSILRIQQVVRGDSAAYFCASSPPVGQGEKLFFGSGTQLSVL.

Only a few counts were recorded for this clonotype. The V gene is TRBV6-1, the J gene TRBJ2-3; TRBD2 might be the D (6 bases). Trimming shortened V by 3 bases and J by 8 bases, and 15 bases separated the two germline ends. Looked up from germline, CDR1 is MNHNS and CDR2 is SASEGT. The CDR3 runs to 14 residues. CDR3 nucleotides: TGTGCCAGCAGTGACCCGGGACTTGCACTTACGCAGTATTTT. Its protein is CASSDPGLALTQYF.